This is a list of T cell receptor beta chains from one sample in a study of blood T cell repertoires in COVID-19. TCRdb's copy holds only in-frame clones and misses some; the assay was immunoSEQ multiplex PCR. In the table there are about 180,000 clones, 86% of which are singletons. Sequenced sample: peripheral blood. Source of these receptors: a man between 50 and 59 years old with active or convalescent COVID-19. CDR3s include the opening cysteine and the closing phenylalanine or tryptophan. The D gene is left open where the match is weak. A row's size may be missing; if present it is once, few, many or a size class.

cdr3_aa cdr3_nt d_call clone_size j_call cdr3_length v_call
CASSRGSQPQHF TGTGCCAGCAGTCGGGGGAGCCAGCCCCAGCATTTT NA NA TRBJ1-5 12 TRBV6-5
CASSHQQGFNQPQHF TGCGCCAGCAGCCACCAACAGGGTTTCAATCAGCCCCAGCATTTT NA NA TRBJ1-5 15 TRBV4-1
CASSQDLDSSYEQYF TGTGCCAGCAGCCAAGATTTGGACAGCTCCTACGAGCAGTACTTC NA NA TRBJ2-7 15 TRBV4-2
CASSEGLAGSYTGELFF TGTGCCAGCAGTGAGGGACTAGCGGGATCCTACACCGGGGAGCTGTTTTTT TRBD2 NA TRBJ2-2 17 TRBV25-1
CASSGPGQGSQPQHF TGTGCCAGCAGTGGACCGGGACAGGGAAGCCAGCCCCAGCATTTT TRBD1 NA TRBJ1-5 15 TRBV2
CASSQDNSWYLSDEQFF TGTGCCAGCAGCCAAGATAACAGTTGGTATTTGTCGGATGAGCAGTTCTTC NA once TRBJ2-1 17 TRBV14
CASSQEFTAGNTIYF TGCGCCAGCAGCCAAGAATTCACGGCTGGAAACACCATATATTTT NA NA TRBJ1-3 15 TRBV4-3
CASSLDRINYGYTF TGTGCCAGCAGTTTGGACAGGATCAACTATGGCTACACCTTC TRBD1 NA TRBJ1-2 14 TRBV2
CASSESGEGGVAKPQHF TGTGCCAGCAGTGAAAGCGGGGAAGGGGGGGTCGCGAAGCCCCAGCATTTT NA NA TRBJ1-5 17 TRBV2
CASSYSGTGELFF TGCGCCAGCAGTTACTCCGGGACCGGGGAGCTGTTTTTT NA few TRBJ2-2 13 TRBV5-1
CASSQQESWGPQHF TGTGCCAGCTCACAACAGGAGTCATGGGGGCCCCAGCATTTT NA few TRBJ1-5 14 TRBV18